This T cell receptor (beta chain) was observed in a study of CD8+ T cells in alopecia areata. CDR1 and CDR2 from the germline V gene are GTSNPN and SVGIG (reference sequence). The CDR3 has 15 amino acids. J lost 0 bases, V lost 4 bases, and 8 bases had no gene match. Treatment meaning: oral pan-JAK inhibitor, 5-10 mg twice daily. Investigators isolated RNA and reverse transcribed it into cDNA to act as the sequencing template. Sequencing was performed with immunoSEQ multiplex PCR; in TCRdb, only in-frame clones are kept and a portion is missing. This table holds over 100,000 clones, around three fifths found once. In this sample, this clone turned up a few times.

The V call is TRBV30, the J call TRBJ1-2; 7 nucleotides line up with TRBD1. The sample was CD8+ T cells sorted from blood, taken at week 24, from a patient treated with tofacitinib. The sequence was obtained from a human donor with alopecia areata. The CDR3 coding sequence is TGTGCCTGGAAAGTCGACAGGGAAGCTAACTATGGCTACACCTTC. Translated, it gives CAWKVDREANYGYTF.